The entry that follows covers one TCR beta chain sequence. Its antigen remains unidentified. PCR primers comprised 60 Vbeta and 13 Jbeta primers. Using immunoSEQ multiplex PCR, the repertoire was profiled, and TCRdb retains in-frame clones only, with some absent. The table has some 140,000 clones, about 80% seen once. V gave up 1 base and J gave up 7 bases, with 16 bases separating them. The CDR3 sequence is 15 residues long. Germline V gene data show CDR1 as SGHTA and CDR2 as FQGNSA. As for the donors, each was a healthy bone marrow donor. The sample originates from a study of cytomegalovirus exposure and HLA in healthy donors. Study observations and caveats: Per a prior analysis, the majority of TCR beta V segments were productive roughly 90% or roughly 30% of the time. Differences between HLA loci emerged in a later analysis of TCR association rates, with DRB1 most and HLA-C fewest. When a later analysis was performed, an Asian-associated ancestry cluster reportedly had fewer N-insertions than the approximately 700-donor mean.

The receptor comes from a male donor in good health and CMV-seropositive. Sequencing input: PBMCs. The V gene is TRBV7-2, the J gene TRBJ1-2; TRBD1 is a possible D gene (6 bases). CDR3 sequence: CASSLDVSGAGGYTF. CDR3 coding DNA: TGTGCCAGCAGCTTAGACGTGTCAGGGGCTGGTGGCTACACCTTC. Filled out from reference TRBV7-2 and TRBJ1-2, the complete variable domain reads GAGVSQSPSNKVTEKGKDVELRCDPISGHTALYWYRQSLGQGLEFLIYFQGNSAPDKSGLPSDRFSAERTGGSVSTLTIQRTQQEDSAVYLCASSLDVSGAGGYTFGSGTRLTVV.